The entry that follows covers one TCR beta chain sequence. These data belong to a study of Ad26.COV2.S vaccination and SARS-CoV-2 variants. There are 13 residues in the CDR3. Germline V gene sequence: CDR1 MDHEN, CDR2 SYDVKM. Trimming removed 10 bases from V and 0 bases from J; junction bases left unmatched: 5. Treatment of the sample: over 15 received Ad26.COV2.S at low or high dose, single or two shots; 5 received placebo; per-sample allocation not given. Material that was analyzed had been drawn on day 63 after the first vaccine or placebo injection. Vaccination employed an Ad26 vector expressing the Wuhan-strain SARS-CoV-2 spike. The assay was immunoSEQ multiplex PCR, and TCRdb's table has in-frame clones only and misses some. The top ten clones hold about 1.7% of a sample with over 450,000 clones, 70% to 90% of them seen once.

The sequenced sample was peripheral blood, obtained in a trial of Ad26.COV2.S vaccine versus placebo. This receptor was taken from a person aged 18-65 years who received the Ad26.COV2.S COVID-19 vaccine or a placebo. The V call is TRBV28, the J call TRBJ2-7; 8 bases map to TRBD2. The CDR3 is CATGGVPSYEQYF. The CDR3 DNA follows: TGTGCCACGGGGGGGGTACCCTCCTACGAGCAGTACTTC.